The 2 T cell receptor beta chains listed next were all sequenced from one sample in a study of OX40 agonist ivuxolimab in advanced cancers. The method was the immunoSEQ multiplex PCR assay. TCRdb took this table from immuneACCESS and kept in-frame rearrangements with V and J called. Such tables lack part of the clones; where checked against another copy, unresolved V genes explain under half of the gap, and the rest is unexplained. This sample has about 20,000 clones in its table, and approximately 90% of those were observed once. The top ten clonotypes cover about an eighth of the sample. The material sequenced was CD4+ or CD8+ T cells sorted from blood, taken in a trial of the OX40 agonist ivuxolimab. These receptors came from an adult with an advanced solid tumor such as melanoma, head and neck, liver or kidney cancer.

This clone was counted a single time. The J gene is TRBJ1-5, the V gene TRBV7-2; D uncertain. This CDR3 comprises 12 residues. Trimming pared 5 bases from V and 9 bases from J, leaving 11 bases between. Germline V gene lookup returns CDR1 SGHTA and CDR2 FQGNSA. CDR3 sequence: CASSVGSAPQHF. The DNA of the CDR3 is TGTGCCAGCAGCGTCGGAAGCGCGCCCCAGCATTTT.

The chain joins TRBV27 to TRBJ2-7; weak D call: TRBD2 (5 bases). From germline, CDR1 is MNHEY and CDR2 SMNVEV (reference sequence). Trimming cost V 0 bases and J 6 bases, with 12 bases left between them. The CDR3 loop spans 14 amino acids. CDR3 residues: CASSLSSGLGEQYF. The CDR3 DNA follows: TGTGCCAGCAGTTTATCTTCGGGGTTGGGCGAGCAGTACTTC.